These 4 T cell receptor beta chains originate from one sample sequenced in a study of T cell clonality in common variable immunodeficiency. This table comes from immunoSEQ multiplex PCR, and its TCRdb copy is limited to in-frame clones, with some not included. The repertoire consists of roughly 70,000 clones, none detected only once. What was sequenced was peripheral blood mononuclear cells. These receptors originate from a person between 18 and 75 years old in good health.

In its sample, this clone was seen many times. Sequencing ends 3 residues short of the CDR3 end; the germline J gene provides the rest. The chain uses TRBV10-3 and TRBJ1-1; D unclear. The CDR3 totals 15 residues. The germline V and J ends were trimmed by 4 bases and 4 bases, with 16 bases remaining between them. Germline V gene sequence: CDR1 ENHRY, CDR2 SYGVKD. CDR3 loop: CAISVGVGGGTEAFF. Partial CDR3 DNA: TGTGCCATCAGTGTTGGTGTGGGTGGCGGCACTGAA.

This clone was observed a few times. The sequenced fragment ends 3 residues before the CDR3 boundary, so the rest is inferred from the germline J gene. V is TRBV5-8 and J is TRBJ2-7, with D hard to call. The CDR3 runs 14 residues. V lost 2 bases, J lost 0 bases, and 9 bases lay in between. Germline V gene lookup returns CDR1 SGHTS and CDR2 YDEGEE. CDR3: CASSFVQSSYEQYF. The CDR3 DNA, read in part, is TGTGCCAGCAGCTTCGTCCAGAGCTCCTACGAG.

This clone was seen at least ten times. The read is 3 residues too short to cover the CDR3 end, so that end is filled in from the germline J gene. This chain links TRBV5-1 with TRBJ2-5; the D gene is possibly TRBD1 (5 bases). The V and J ends lost 0 bases and 4 bases respectively, with 10 bases between them. This CDR3 contains 14 residues. Germline V gene lookup returns CDR1 SGHRS and CDR2 YFSETQ. CDR3 DNA (partial): TGCGCCAGCAGCTTGGCAGGGATGGGAGAGACC. Protein sequence: CASSLAGMGET. The full-length CDR3 reads as CASSLAGMGETQYF. The full variable domain, rest sourced from reference TRBV5-1 and TRBJ2-5, is KAGVTQTPRYLIKTRGQQVTLSCSPISGHRSVSWYQQTPGQGLQFLFEYFSETQRNKGNFPGRFSGRQFSNSRSEMNVSTLELGDSALYLCASSLAGMGETQYFGPGTRLLVL.

This clone appeared many times. The read falls 3 residues short of the CDR3 end, and the missing part is taken from the germline J gene. Other DNA variants within this sample encode the same CDR3. The gene calls are TRBV18 and TRBJ2-7; no clear D. The V gene lost 3 bases and the J gene lost 2 bases, with 8 bases spanning the gap. The V gene's germline CDR1 is KGHSH and CDR2 LQKENI. The CDR3 runs to 13 residues. The CDR3 here is CASSPRQAYEQYF. The sequenced part of the CDR3 DNA is TGTGCCAGCTCACCTAGGCAGGCCTACGAG.